This T cell receptor beta chain was sequenced for a study of T cell responses to AZD1222 COVID-19 vaccine. The CDR3 has 14 amino acids. Germline loops: CDR1 LGHDT, CDR2 YNNKEL (reference sequence). The germline V and J ends were trimmed by 4 bases and 3 bases, with 10 bases remaining between them. TCRdb's copy holds only in-frame clones and misses some; the assay was immunoSEQ multiplex PCR. The sample gives about 82,000 clones, around 90% of which show up once; 18% is in the top ten. Sample: peripheral blood, taken 28 days after the second AZD1222 dose. The chain uses TRBV3-1 (or the pseudogene TRBV3-2) and TRBJ1-5; D is perhaps TRBD1 (5 bases). The TCR sequence derives from an adult who received the AZD1222 COVID-19 vaccine. CDR3 in amino acids: CASSRAGDNQPQHF. The CDR3 nucleotides are TGTGCCAGCAGCCGGGCGGGGGACAATCAGCCCCAGCATTTT.